The present TCR beta chain was sequenced within a study of metastatic and nonmetastatic thyroid tumors. At the level of the study: For malignant and benign thyroid patients, tumor or nodule tissue and blood were the sources whose repertoires were compared.

J lost 2 bases, V lost 4 bases, and 6 bases had no gene match. The CDR3 consists of 14 residues. Germline assignment: CDR1 SGHRS and CDR2 YFSETQ. Prior to thyroid surgery, none of the patients had received any treatment. Study observations and caveats: Compared with benign nodules, malignant thyroid tumors were reported to have significantly higher TCR beta diversity in both blood and tumor.

TCRdb re-called the PCR reads with MiXCR. The sample shows approximately 65,000 clones, roughly 4% of them seen only once. This clone came up a few times. Its antigen is not identified. This sequence was found in a female donor with papillary thyroid cancer or a benign thyroid nodule (not recorded which). Some clones in this sample may be carry-over from other donors' samples. The V gene is TRBV5-1, the J gene TRBJ2-7, with 7 bases lining up with TRBD2. Sample: blood. The CDR3 region has the DNA TGCGCCAGCAGCAGCGGGACGGCTACCTACGAGCAGTACTTC. This codes for CASSSGTATYEQYF.